This T cell receptor (beta chain) was recovered during a study of identical twins. Overall study findings and caveats: Excess low generation probability was seen in twin-shared out-of-frame alpha sequences.

This clonotype was picked up many times. Its target is unknown. This CDR3 is 15 amino acids long. Germline V gene sequence: CDR1 SGHAT, CDR2 FQNNGV. The V and J ends lost 1 base and 5 bases respectively, with 14 bases between them. A universal primer site arose from template switching, and cDNA bore unique molecular identifiers. TCRdb redid the calling of the 5' RACE reads with MiXCR, one entry per CDR3 protein. The sample gives 500,000 to 650,000 distinct CDR3 sequences, approximately 20% of which show up once; approximately 0.52% is in the top ten. These data also featured in a second study, about yellow fever vaccine responses in identical twins.

V and J are TRBV11-2 and TRBJ2-5; D may be TRBD2 (5 bases). The sequencing sample was made of CD4+ T cells sorted from blood. The TCR originated in a woman younger than 35 in good health. CDR3 amino acids: CASSLAPNSAETQYF. In DNA, the CDR3 is TGTGCCAGCAGCTTAGCACCGAATAGCGCGGAGACCCAGTACTTC.